Following are 23 T cell receptor beta chains from one sample sequenced in a study of T cell responses to AZD1222 COVID-19 vaccine. This table comes from immunoSEQ multiplex PCR, and its TCRdb copy is limited to in-frame clones, with some not included. The sample holds around 100,000 clones, around nine tenths seen once. Source: peripheral blood, taken on day 0 of AZD1222 vaccination. All receptors derive from an adult in good health.

The chain employs TRBV7-6 and TRBJ1-6, with a weak D call TRBD1 (5 bases). The CDR3 extends over 16 amino acids. Per the germline V gene, CDR1 is SGHVS and CDR2 is FNYEAQ. Trimming shortened V by 2 bases and J by 7 bases, and 15 bases separated the two germline ends. CDR3 amino acids: CASSLLIPGGNSPLHF. CDR3 in DNA: TGTGCCAGCAGCTTACTTATCCCGGGGGGGAATTCACCCCTCCACTTT. Looking up the rest from reference TRBV7-6 and TRBJ1-6 gives the full variable domain: GAGVSQSPRYKVTKRGQDVALRCDPISGHVSLYWYRQALGQGPEFLTYFNYEAQQDKSGLPNDRFSAERPEGSISTLTIQRTEQRDSAMYRCASSLLIPGGNSPLHFGNGTRLTVT.

The chain links TRBV24-1 to TRBJ2-3; D unclear. The CDR3 is 16 residues long. The V end lost 1 base, the J end lost 0 bases, and 10 bases lay between the germline ends. Germline loops: CDR1 KGHDR, CDR2 SFDVKD. The CDR3 DNA sequence: TGTGCCACCAGTGATTTACCGGCTCAAAGCACAGATACGCAGTATTTT. Translated: CATSDLPAQSTDTQYF.

V and J are TRBV2 and TRBJ2-7; D is unresolved. This CDR3 has 12 amino acids. Trimming pared 6 bases from V and 1 base from J, leaving 7 bases between. From germline, CDR1 is SNHLY and CDR2 FYNNEI. The CDR3 DNA follows: TGTGCCAGCAGCCGTGGGTCCTACGAGCAGTACTTC. Amino acids: CASSRGSYEQYF.

The CDR3 DNA reads as TGCGCCAGCAGCTTTTCCTCGAGACTAGCCGGAGAGACCCAGTACTTC. It specifies CASSFSSRLAGETQYF. The rearrangement uses TRBV5-1 and TRBJ2-5, with TRBD2 matching 7 bases. The trim removed 2 bases at V and 4 bases at J, leaving 11 bases unmatched. The CDR3 length is 16 residues. Germline loops: CDR1 SGHRS, CDR2 YFSETQ. The whole variable domain, filled in from reference TRBV5-1 and TRBJ2-5, reads KAGVTQTPRYLIKTRGQQVTLSCSPISGHRSVSWYQQTPGQGLQFLFEYFSETQRNKGNFPGRFSGRQFSNSRSEMNVSTLELGDSALYLCASSFSSRLAGETQYFGPGTRLLVL.

The chain employs TRBV5-1 and TRBJ2-5; tentative D call: TRBD2 (6 bases). Per germline, CDR1 SGHRS and CDR2 YFSETQ. Trimming stripped 4 bases from V and 2 bases from J, with 27 bases between. CDR3 size: 19 residues. CDR3: CASSLGGGARGESQETQYF. The DNA of the CDR3 is TGCGCCAGCAGCCTAGGAGGAGGGGCCCGAGGGGAGTCACAAGAGACCCAGTACTTC. Variable domain in full (rest from reference TRBV5-1 and TRBJ2-5): KAGVTQTPRYLIKTRGQQVTLSCSPISGHRSVSWYQQTPGQGLQFLFEYFSETQRNKGNFPGRFSGRQFSNSRSEMNVSTLELGDSALYLCASSLGGGARGESQETQYFGPGTRLLVL.

The V gene is TRBV19, the J gene TRBJ1-2; D remains unclear. The germline gives CDR1 LNHDA, CDR2 SQIVND (reference sequence). Trimming took 4 bases from V and 13 from J, leaving 7 bases between them. The CDR3 covers 9 residues. This chain's CDR3 is CASSTPVTF. CDR3 nucleotide sequence: TGTGCCAGTAGTACCCCGGTCACCTTC.

This clone was seen only once. The chain carries TRBV5-5 and TRBJ1-4; D gene unclear. This CDR3 contains 13 residues. V shed 0 bases and J shed 8 bases, with 8 bases lying between them. Germline V gives CDR1 SGHKS, CDR2 YYEKEE (reference sequence). The CDR3 loop is CASSLDGLEKLFF. The CDR3 DNA sequence: TGTGCCAGCAGCTTGGATGGGCTCGAAAAACTGTTTTTT. Using reference TRBV5-5 and TRBJ1-4 for the parts outside the CDR3, the full variable domain is DAGVTQSPTHLIKTRGQQVTLRCSPISGHKSVSWYQQVLGQGPQFIFQYYEKEERGRGNFPDRFSARQFPNYSSELNVNALLLGDSALYLCASSLDGLEKLFFGSGTQLSVL.

A few counts support this clone. The chain is built from TRBV19 and TRBJ1-5, with TRBD1 matching over 7 bases. The CDR3 length is 15 residues. Germline lookup yields CDR1 LNHDA and CDR2 SQIVND (reference sequence). The V gene end was trimmed by 7 bases and the J gene end by 3 bases; junction bases not matched to a gene: 9. The CDR3 sequence: CASNQNRGVNQPQHF. CDR3 nucleotide sequence: TGTGCCAGTAATCAGAACAGGGGCGTCAATCAGCCCCAGCATTTT.

CDR3 nucleotides: TGTGCCATCAGGGACAGAATGGATGGCTACACCTTC. It yields the protein CAIRDRMDGYTF. The rearrangement links TRBV10-3 to TRBJ1-2; tentatively, D is TRBD1 (6 bases). Looked up from germline, CDR1 is ENHRY and CDR2 is SYGVKD. V was trimmed by 6 bases and J by 6 bases, leaving 11 bases between them. The CDR3 has 12 residues.

The CDR3 protein is CASSLEYEQYF. CDR3 bases: TGTGCCAGCAGCTTGGAATACGAGCAGTACTTC. The rearrangement joins TRBV5-6 to TRBJ2-7, with D unclear. This CDR3 contains 11 residues. Germline V gene sequence: CDR1 SGHDT, CDR2 YYEEEE. The V end was cut by 0 bases, the J end by 4 bases, with 2 bases between.

This clone has just a few counts. V usage is TRBV7-9 and J usage is TRBJ1-1, with 9 positions matching TRBD1. The ends lost 6 bases at V and 0 bases at J; junction bases unmatched: 8. The length of the CDR3 is 16 residues. Germline V CDR1 and CDR2: SEHNR, FQNEAQ (reference sequence). The CDR3 is CASSSPYRGLNTEAFF. The CDR3 DNA reads TGTGCCAGCAGTTCTCCTTACAGGGGGCTGAACACTGAAGCTTTCTTT.

J is TRBJ1-5 and V is TRBV4-2; TRBD1 agrees at 7 bases. Per the germline V gene, CDR1 is LGHNA and CDR2 is YNFKEQ. J was trimmed by 4 bases and V by 0 bases; bases with no gene match: 12. This CDR3 has 18 residues. The CDR3, as DNA: TGTGCCAGCAGCCAAGATCCCCGACAGGGCAGTAGGAATCAGCCCCAGCATTTT. It translates to CASSQDPRQGSRNQPQHF.

The CDR3 DNA reads TGTGCCAGCAGTAGGGACTGGGGAGAGACCCAGTACTTC. It translates to CASSRDWGETQYF. The rearrangement links TRBV6-2 or TRBV6-3 to TRBJ2-5, with a weak D call TRBD2 (6 bases). V gave up 5 bases and J gave up 4 bases, with 11 bases separating them. The CDR3 sequence is 13 residues long. Germline CDR1 and CDR2: MNHEY and SVGEGT.

V usage is TRBV14 and J usage is TRBJ2-2; weak D call: TRBD1 (6 bases). The CDR3 is 14 amino acids. Germline-derived CDR1 and CDR2 are SGHDN and FVKESK. V shed 5 bases and J shed 6 bases, with 13 bases lying between them. The CDR3 DNA sequence: TGTGCCAGCAGCGACTACAGGGACGCCGGGGAGCTGTTTTTT. Amino acids: CASSDYRDAGELFF.

This sequence joins TRBV6-5 and TRBJ1-2, with a possible D match to TRBD1 (5 bases). CDR1 is MNHEY, CDR2 SVGAGI, per germline. The CDR3 runs to 15 residues. V was clipped by 0 bases and J by 4 bases, with 12 bases between them. The CDR3 here is CASSYSRGRGYGYTF. CDR3 bases: TGTGCCAGCAGTTACTCGAGGGGTCGGGGCTATGGCTACACCTTC.

J is TRBJ1-1 and V is TRBV18; TRBD1 matches 9 bases. The CDR3 runs to 16 residues. The V gene's germline CDR1 is KGHSH and CDR2 LQKENI. The trim removed 3 bases at V and 5 bases at J, leaving 10 bases unmatched. CDR3 DNA: TGTGCCAGCTCACCCCGTCGGGACAGGGAGGAGACTGAAGCTTTCTTT. This codes for CASSPRRDREETEAFF.

The chain couples TRBV20-1 to TRBJ1-2, with 7 bases that match TRBD1. Germline CDR1 is DFQATT and CDR2 is SNEGSKA (reference sequence). Unmatched junction bases numbered 19, after V lost 7 bases and J lost 5 bases. This CDR3 has 16 amino acids. CDR3 residues: CSVSLDRSGVTYGYTF. For the CDR3, the DNA is TGCAGTGTTAGTTTGGACAGGTCGGGGGTTACTTATGGCTACACCTTC.

V is TRBV14 and J is TRBJ2-3; no reliable D call. The germline V and J ends were trimmed by 0 bases and 1 base, with 8 bases remaining between them. This CDR3 comprises 15 residues. In germline, CDR1 is SGHDN, CDR2 FVKESK. The CDR3 is CASSQELPGTDTQYF. Here the CDR3 DNA reads TGTGCCAGCAGCCAAGAGCTGCCAGGCACAGATACGCAGTATTTT.

This clone was recorded a few times. The rearrangement links TRBV6-5 to TRBJ2-1, with D unresolved. V dropped 5 bases and J dropped 2 bases, with 10 bases sitting between them. CDR1 and CDR2 from the germline V gene are MNHEY and SVGAGI. This CDR3 has 14 amino acids. This chain's CDR3 is CASSPTFTYNEQFF. The CDR3 coding sequence is TGTGCCAGCAGTCCGACATTTACCTACAATGAGCAGTTCTTC.

The chain has TRBV7-2 and TRBJ1-1, with D unresolved. Germline loops: CDR1 SGHTA, CDR2 FQGNSA. The V end lost 5 bases, the J end lost 10 bases, and 11 bases lay between the germline ends. The CDR3 runs 11 residues. The CDR3 DNA reads TGTGCCAGCAGCAACACGAGGGTAGCTTTCTTT. This encodes CASSNTRVAFF.

The chain joins TRBV6-5 to TRBJ1-2; 10 nucleotides align to TRBD1. Trimming at V came to 6 bases and at J to 2 bases, leaving 3 bases not matched to a gene. The CDR3 extends over 14 amino acids. In germline, CDR1 is MNHEY, CDR2 SVGAGI. CDR3 region: CASRGTGVNYGYTF. The CDR3 DNA is TGTGCCAGCAGGGGGACAGGGGTGAACTATGGCTACACCTTC.

The J gene is TRBJ1-1, the V gene TRBV6-9, with TRBD1 matching over 9 bases. V trimming: 5 bases; J trimming: 1 base; junction bases outside the gene matches: 2. CDR3 length: 14 amino acids. CDR1 is MNHGY, CDR2 SVAAGI, per germline. The CDR3 sequence is CASSTGQGNTEAFF. In nucleotides, the CDR3 is TGTGCCAGCAGTACGGGACAGGGGAACACTGAAGCTTTCTTT.

A few counts support this clone. The chain is built from TRBV7-2 and TRBJ2-1; either TRBD1 or TRBD2 may fit D (5 bases each). Germline CDR1 and CDR2: SGHTA and FQGNSA. V lost 3 bases and J lost 9, with 15 bases in between. This CDR3 spans 14 amino acids. CDR3 sequence (DNA): TGTGCCAGCAGCTTGGGGACGGGTGGTGGTGAGCAGTTCTTC. Translated, it gives CASSLGTGGGEQFF.